Each of the 30 T cell receptor beta chains below was sequenced from the same sample in a study of blood T cell repertoires in COVID-19. Sequencing used immunoSEQ multiplex PCR; TCRdb keeps in-frame clones, though not all of them. Among over 150,000 clones listed, approximately 86% were seen once. The sequenced sample consisted of peripheral blood. Every receptor here comes from a woman at least 80 years old with active or convalescent COVID-19.

The gene calls are TRBV19 and TRBJ1-1; 7 bases line up with TRBD1. CDR1 is LNHDA and CDR2 is SQIVND in the germline V gene (reference sequence). The CDR3 contains 14 residues. V was clipped by 6 bases and J by 4 bases; unmatched bases: 8. The CDR3 coding sequence is TGTGCCAGTAGGAAAGGGGGCGGTGGCACTGAAGCTTTCTTT. Its translation is CASRKGGGGTEAFF.

J is TRBJ2-7 and V is TRBV5-1; 14 bases are shared with TRBD2. Germline trimming cut 3 bases from V and 5 bases from J; bases unmatched to any gene: 7. Germline lookup yields CDR1 SGHRS and CDR2 YFSETQ. CDR3 size: 16 residues. CDR3 DNA sequence: TGCGCCAGCAGCTCGGGACTAGCGGGAGCAGTCCACGAGCAGTACTTC. This translates into CASSSGLAGAVHEQYF.

The chain uses TRBV5-8 and TRBJ2-1; D perhaps matches TRBD1 (6 bases). Germline V gene data show CDR1 as SGHTS and CDR2 as YDEGEE. Trimming removed 4 bases at V and 0 bases at J, with 14 bases between. The CDR3 contains 16 residues. The CDR3 DNA is TGTGCCAGCAGCGTGGCAGGGGTAAGCTCCTACAATGAGCAGTTCTTC. Its protein is CASSVAGVSSYNEQFF. Variable domain in full (rest from reference TRBV5-8 and TRBJ2-1): EAGVTQSPTHLIKTRGQQATLRCSPISGHTSVYWYQQALGLGLQFLLWYDEGEERNRGNFPPRFSGRQFPNYSSELNVNALELEDSALYLCASSVAGVSSYNEQFFGPGTRLTVL.

This clone was observed a single time. The chain recombines TRBV10-1 with TRBJ2-4; D remains ambiguous. CDR1 WNHNN and CDR2 SYGVQD come from the germline V gene (reference sequence). Between the trimmed V and J ends, which lost 4 bases and 1 base, there was a span of 5 bases. The CDR3 runs 13 residues. Here the CDR3 reads CASSAGAKNIQYF. The CDR3, as DNA: TGCGCCAGCAGTGCCGGTGCCAAAAACATTCAGTACTTC.

This chain's CDR3 is CASSQGEGQGAIEAFF. DNA for the CDR3: TGTGCCAGCAGCCAAGGCGAGGGACAGGGGGCTATTGAAGCTTTCTTT. The gene calls are TRBV3-1 (or the pseudogene TRBV3-2) and TRBJ1-1; TRBD1 agrees at 12 bases. In germline, CDR1 is LGHDT, CDR2 YNNKEL (reference sequence). CDR3 length equals 16 residues. The V and J ends lost 1 base and 7 bases, in that order; junction bases with no gene match: 7.

The sample holds a few counts of this clone. The chain is built from TRBV28 and TRBJ1-2; D unclear. V lost 5 bases to trimming and J lost 4 bases, with 11 bases between them. Germline CDR1 and CDR2: MDHEN and SYDVKM. The CDR3 length is 13 residues. CDR3 sequence: CASSPQFGYGYTF. CDR3 DNA sequence: TGTGCCAGCAGTCCTCAGTTTGGCTATGGCTACACCTTC.

This chain joins TRBV5-4 and TRBJ2-1, with 9 bases lining up with TRBD1. CDR3 size: 13 residues. The germline V gene encodes CDR1 SGHNT and CDR2 YYREEE (reference sequence). Trimming cost V 3 bases and J 12 bases; bases outside gene matches: 7. The CDR3 spells CASSWDRETMQFF. CDR3 DNA: TGTGCCAGCAGCTGGGACAGGGAAACGATGCAGTTCTTC.

This rearrangement joins TRBV10-3 to TRBJ1-1; D may be TRBD1 (5 bases). Between the trimmed V and J ends, which lost 6 bases and 5 bases, there was a span of 16 bases. CDR1 and CDR2 (germline): ENHRY, SYGVKD. This CDR3 contains 14 residues. In DNA form, the CDR3 reads TGTGCCATCAGGGGAGGGGCAGGAAATACTGAAGCTTTCTTT. It specifies CAIRGGAGNTEAFF.

The chain employs TRBV19 and TRBJ2-7, with TRBD2 matching 8 bases. Per germline, CDR1 LNHDA and CDR2 SQIVND (reference sequence). V lost 6 bases and J lost 0; bases outside the gene matches: 4. CDR3 length: 14 residues. The CDR3 spells CASSGGAISYEQYF. The CDR3 DNA is TGTGCCAGTAGCGGGGGGGCGATCTCCTACGAGCAGTACTTC.

The chain uses TRBV12-3 or TRBV12-4 and TRBJ1-5; D remains ambiguous. V lost 7 bases and J lost 0, with 7 bases in between. CDR3 length equals 13 residues. The CDR3 DNA is TGTGCCAGCACCTTCGGTAGCAATCAGCCCCAGCATTTT. This sequence encodes CASTFGSNQPQHF.

V gene TRBV19 combines with J gene TRBJ1-5; the match to TRBD1 covers 8 bases. Germline lookup yields CDR1 LNHDA and CDR2 SQIVND (reference sequence). The junction had 6 bases not matched to a gene; V was cut back by 5 bases and J by 3 bases. The CDR3 sequence is 15 residues long. This CDR3 is CASSSDRGDNQPQHF. The CDR3 bases are TGTGCCAGTAGTTCCGACAGGGGCGACAATCAGCCCCAGCATTTT.

The chain links TRBV12-5 to TRBJ2-3; 8 bases align to TRBD2. CDR1 and CDR2 from the germline V gene are LGHNT and FRNRAP. The CDR3 runs 14 residues. Trimming took 2 bases from V and 4 from J; bases not matched to a gene: 2. Here the CDR3 reads CASGLSGGSDTQYF. CDR3 DNA sequence: TGTGCTAGTGGTTTGTCGGGGGGGTCAGATACGCAGTATTTT.

The J gene is TRBJ1-2, the V gene TRBV5-1, with unresolved D. The CDR3 runs to 13 residues. Between the trimmed V and J ends, which lost 0 bases and 4 bases, there was a span of 7 bases. Looked up from germline, CDR1 is SGHRS and CDR2 is YFSETQ. CDR3 sequence: CASSLVSSYGYTF. CDR3 nucleotides: TGCGCCAGCAGCTTGGTTAGTTCCTATGGCTACACCTTC.

The chain combines TRBV5-6 with TRBJ2-7, with 12 bases fitting TRBD2. Germline CDR1 and CDR2: SGHDT and YYEEEE. Trimming took 0 bases from V and 6 from J; bases not matched to a gene: 4. The CDR3 covers 15 residues. The CDR3 sequence: CASSLAPTSGSEQYF. DNA of the CDR3: TGTGCCAGCAGCTTGGCCCCGACTAGCGGGAGCGAGCAGTACTTC. Supplemented by reference TRBV5-6 and TRBJ2-7, the full variable domain reads DAGVTQSPTHLIKTRGQQVTLRCSPKSGHDTVSWYQQALGQGPQFIFQYYEEEERQRGNFPDRFSGHQFPNYSSELNVNALLLGDSALYLCASSLAPTSGSEQYFGPGTRLTVT.

V and J are TRBV10-3 and TRBJ2-2, with D possibly being TRBD1 (6 bases). Between the trimmed V and J ends, which lost 10 bases and 1 base, there was a span of 10 bases. The CDR3 extends over 13 amino acids. From germline, CDR1 is ENHRY and CDR2 SYGVKD. The CDR3 nucleotides are TGTGCCACCTTGACAGGGAACACCGGGGAGCTGTTTTTT. Its translation: CATLTGNTGELFF.

The V call is TRBV5-1, the J call TRBJ2-5; the match to TRBD2 covers 11 bases. V gave up 4 bases and J gave up 4 bases; unmatched junction bases: 9. Germline CDR1 SGHRS, CDR2 YFSETQ. CDR3 size: 16 residues. The CDR3 is CASSRTTSGSGETQYF. The DNA of the CDR3 is TGCGCCAGCAGCCGAACCACTAGCGGGAGTGGAGAGACCCAGTACTTC.

The chain recombines TRBV5-1 with TRBJ2-7; 9 nucleotides line up with TRBD2. This CDR3 contains 16 residues. CDR1 is SGHRS, CDR2 YFSETQ, per germline. The trim removed 4 bases at V and 0 bases at J, leaving 8 bases unmatched. The CDR3: CASSASAGGSSYEQYF. The CDR3 DNA reads TGCGCCAGCAGCGCGAGCGCGGGAGGGAGCTCCTACGAGCAGTACTTC.

The J gene is TRBJ1-5, the V gene TRBV19; 7 positions match TRBD1. Germline-derived CDR1 and CDR2 are LNHDA and SQIVND (reference sequence). The CDR3 spans 16 residues. V shed 10 bases and J 3 bases; nucleotides not matched to a gene: 15. DNA of the CDR3: TGTGCCACCCGCCGGGACAGCTTATCCTTCAATCAGCCCCAGCATTTT. This translates into CATRRDSLSFNQPQHF.

The rearrangement joins TRBV21-1 to TRBJ2-7; the listed D gene, TRBD2, was not tested against the DNA. TRBV21-1 is a pseudogene locus. The CDR3 is 19 residues long. In nucleotides, the CDR3 is TGTGCCAGCAGCGAATTAGCCTTCGCGGCTAGCGGGAGTTCCTACGAGCAGTACTTC. It translates to CASSELAFAASGSSYEQYF.

This clone showed up many times. The genes are TRBV5-4 and TRBJ1-1; D remains unclear. The V gene lost 0 bases and the J gene lost 1 base, with 4 bases spanning the gap. Germline assignment: CDR1 SGHNT and CDR2 YYREEE (reference sequence). The CDR3 has 13 residues. CDR3 loop: CASSLDRNTEAFF. CDR3 sequence (DNA): TGTGCCAGCAGCTTGGACAGGAACACTGAAGCTTTCTTT.

The chain recombines TRBV5-4 with TRBJ1-2, with no clear D. Trimming pared 1 base from V and 1 base from J, leaving 5 bases between. The CDR3 sequence is 13 residues long. Germline CDR1 SGHNT, CDR2 YYREEE (reference sequence). The CDR3 DNA sequence: TGTGCCAGCAGCTTGCGGGATAACTATGGCTACACCTTC. Its translation is CASSLRDNYGYTF.

CDR3 in DNA: TGTGCCAGCAGGCCGGGACTAGCGGGAGCTAATGAGCAGTTCTTC. Translation: CASRPGLAGANEQFF. This chain uses TRBV6-5 with TRBJ2-1; 14 positions agree with TRBD2. The CDR3 extends over 15 amino acids. Germline V gene lookup returns CDR1 MNHEY and CDR2 SVGAGI. V was clipped by 6 bases and J by 7 bases; unmatched bases: 5.

Concerning this clone: Other DNA sequences in the same sample also yield this CDR3. This rearrangement joins TRBV5-1 to TRBJ2-1; the match to TRBD2 covers 12 bases. The junction had 6 bases not matched to a gene; V was cut back by 4 bases and J by 7 bases. The V gene's germline CDR1 is SGHRS and CDR2 YFSETQ. This CDR3 region has 15 residues. CDR3 nucleotides: TGCGCCAGCAGCCTGACTAGCGGGAGTCTGAATGAGCAGTTCTTC. This gives the protein CASSLTSGSLNEQFF.

V is TRBV28 and J is TRBJ2-5; the match to TRBD1 covers 7 bases. Unmatched junction bases numbered 11, after V lost 6 bases and J lost 7 bases. This CDR3 comprises 14 residues. Germline CDR1 and CDR2: MDHEN and SYDVKM. DNA of the CDR3: TGTGCCAGCAGCCTAAGGGGGCTAATGTGGACCCAGTACTTC. This translates into CASSLRGLMWTQYF.

The genes are TRBV5-1 and TRBJ2-5; 7 bases are a match to TRBD1. This CDR3 has 15 residues. V shed 0 bases, J shed 4 bases, and the junction held 6 bases outside the gene matches. In germline, CDR1 is SGHRS, CDR2 YFSETQ. In nucleotides, the CDR3 is TGCGCCAGCAGCTTGGCTGGCAGGGGGAGAGAGACCCAGTACTTC. As protein: CASSLAGRGRETQYF. Drawing the rest from reference TRBV5-1 and TRBJ2-5, the complete variable domain is KAGVTQTPRYLIKTRGQQVTLSCSPISGHRSVSWYQQTPGQGLQFLFEYFSETQRNKGNFPGRFSGRQFSNSRSEMNVSTLELGDSALYLCASSLAGRGRETQYFGPGTRLLVL.

In this sample, this clone turned up once. The CDR3 coding sequence is TGTGCCAGCAGTGAACAGGCCCAGACAGGGTTTGATGGCTACACCTTC. Translation gives CASSEQAQTGFDGYTF. The chain recombines TRBV25-1 with TRBJ1-2, with 7 bases matching TRBD1. Looked up from germline, CDR1 is MGHDK and CDR2 is SYGVNS. The CDR3 loop spans 16 amino acids. V shed 2 bases and J 6 bases; nucleotides not matched to a gene: 12.

In regard to this clone: Other DNA sequences in this sample translate to the same CDR3. The rearrangement joins TRBV18 to TRBJ1-2; 10 bases are a match to TRBD1. This CDR3 is built from 15 residues. Per germline, CDR1 KGHSH and CDR2 LQKENI. V trimming: 3 bases; J trimming: 1 base; junction bases outside the gene matches: 2. CDR3 in amino acids: CASSPRDRGNYGYTF. The CDR3, as DNA: TGTGCCAGCTCACCGAGGGACAGGGGTAACTATGGCTACACCTTC. The full variable domain, completed using reference TRBV18 and TRBJ1-2, is NAGVMQNPRHLVRRRGQEARLRCSPMKGHSHVYWYRQLPEEGLKFMVYLQKENIIDESGMPKERFSAEFPKEGPSILRIQQVVRGDSAAYFCASSPRDRGNYGYTFGSGTRLTVV.

V is TRBV20-1 and J is TRBJ2-3; weak D call: TRBD2 (6 bases). This CDR3 region has 11 residues. V was cut by 4 bases and J by 5 bases, with 7 bases left in between. Germline values: CDR1 DFQATT, CDR2 SNEGSKA (reference sequence). CDR3 in amino acids: CSANSGDTQYF. The CDR3 DNA sequence: TGCAGTGCTAATAGCGGAGATACGCAGTATTTT.

The chain recombines TRBV10-3 with TRBJ1-1, with TRBD1 matching over 7 bases. Germline lookup yields CDR1 ENHRY and CDR2 SYGVKD. The J segment lost 0 bases and the V segment lost 3 bases, leaving 7 bases of the junction unmatched. The CDR3 loop spans 16 amino acids. The CDR3 sequence is CAISDRTGVLNTEAFF. CDR3 sequence (DNA): TGTGCCATCAGTGATCGAACAGGGGTCCTGAACACTGAAGCTTTCTTT.

V and J are TRBV2 and TRBJ1-4, with a possible D match to TRBD1 (6 bases). This CDR3 has 16 amino acids. Trimming pared 0 bases from V and 6 bases from J, leaving 14 bases between. Germline V lookup: CDR1 SNHLY, CDR2 FYNNEI. CDR3 in amino acids: CASSEANWGPDEKLFF. DNA of the CDR3: TGTGCCAGCAGTGAAGCGAATTGGGGGCCGGATGAAAAACTGTTTTTT.